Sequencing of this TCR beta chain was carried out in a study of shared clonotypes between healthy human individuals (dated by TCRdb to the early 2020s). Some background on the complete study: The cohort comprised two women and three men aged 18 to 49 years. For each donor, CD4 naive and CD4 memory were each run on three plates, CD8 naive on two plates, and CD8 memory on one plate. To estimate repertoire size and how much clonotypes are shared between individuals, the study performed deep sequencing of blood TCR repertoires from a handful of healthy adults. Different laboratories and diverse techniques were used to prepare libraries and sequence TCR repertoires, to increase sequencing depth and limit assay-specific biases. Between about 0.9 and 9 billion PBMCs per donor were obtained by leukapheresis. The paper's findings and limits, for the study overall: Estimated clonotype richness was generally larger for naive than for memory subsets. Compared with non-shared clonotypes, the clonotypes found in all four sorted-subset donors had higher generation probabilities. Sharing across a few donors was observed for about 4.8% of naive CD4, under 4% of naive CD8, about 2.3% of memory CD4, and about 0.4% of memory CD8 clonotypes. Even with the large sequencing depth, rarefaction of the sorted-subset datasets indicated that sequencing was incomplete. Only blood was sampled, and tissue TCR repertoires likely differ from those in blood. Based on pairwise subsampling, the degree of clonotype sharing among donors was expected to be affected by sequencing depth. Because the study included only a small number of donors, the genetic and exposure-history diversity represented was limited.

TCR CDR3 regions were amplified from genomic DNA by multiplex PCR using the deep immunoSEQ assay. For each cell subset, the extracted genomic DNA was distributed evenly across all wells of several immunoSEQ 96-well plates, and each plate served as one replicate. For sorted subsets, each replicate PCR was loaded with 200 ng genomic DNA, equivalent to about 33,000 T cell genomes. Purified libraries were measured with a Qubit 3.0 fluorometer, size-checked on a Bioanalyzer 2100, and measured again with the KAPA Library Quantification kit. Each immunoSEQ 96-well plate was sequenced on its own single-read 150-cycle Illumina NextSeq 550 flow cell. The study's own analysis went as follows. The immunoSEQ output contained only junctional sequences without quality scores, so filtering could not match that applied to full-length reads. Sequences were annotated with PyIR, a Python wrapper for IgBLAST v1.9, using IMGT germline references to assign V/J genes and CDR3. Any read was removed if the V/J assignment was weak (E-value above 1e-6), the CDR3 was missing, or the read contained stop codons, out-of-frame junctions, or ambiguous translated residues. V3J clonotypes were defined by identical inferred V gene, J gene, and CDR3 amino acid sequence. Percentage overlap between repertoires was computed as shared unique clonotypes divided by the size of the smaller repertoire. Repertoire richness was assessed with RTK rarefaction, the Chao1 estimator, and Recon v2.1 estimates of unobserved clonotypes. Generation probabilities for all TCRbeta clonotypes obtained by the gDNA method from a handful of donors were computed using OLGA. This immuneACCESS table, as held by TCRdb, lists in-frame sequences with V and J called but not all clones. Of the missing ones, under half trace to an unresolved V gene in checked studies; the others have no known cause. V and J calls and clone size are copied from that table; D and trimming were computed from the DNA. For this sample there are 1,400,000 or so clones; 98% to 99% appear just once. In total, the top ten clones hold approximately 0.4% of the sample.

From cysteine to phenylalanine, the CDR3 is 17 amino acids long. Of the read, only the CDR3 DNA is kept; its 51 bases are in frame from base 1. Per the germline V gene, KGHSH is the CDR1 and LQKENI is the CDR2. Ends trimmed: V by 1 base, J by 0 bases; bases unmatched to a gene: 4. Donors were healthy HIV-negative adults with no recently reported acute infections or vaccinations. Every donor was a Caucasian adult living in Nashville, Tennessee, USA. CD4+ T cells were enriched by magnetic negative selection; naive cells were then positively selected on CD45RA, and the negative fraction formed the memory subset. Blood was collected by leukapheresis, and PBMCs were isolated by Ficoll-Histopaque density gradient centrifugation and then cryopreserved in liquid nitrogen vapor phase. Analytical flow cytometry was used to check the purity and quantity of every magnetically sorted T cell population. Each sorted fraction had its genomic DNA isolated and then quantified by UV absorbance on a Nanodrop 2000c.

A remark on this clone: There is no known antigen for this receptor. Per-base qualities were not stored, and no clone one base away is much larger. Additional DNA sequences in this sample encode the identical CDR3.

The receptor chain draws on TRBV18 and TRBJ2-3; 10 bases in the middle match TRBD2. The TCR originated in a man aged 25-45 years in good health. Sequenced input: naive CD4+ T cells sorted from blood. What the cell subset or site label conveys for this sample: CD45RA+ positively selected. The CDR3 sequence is CASSPRTSGISTDTQYF. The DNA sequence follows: TGTGCCAGCTCACCACGGACTAGCGGAATCAGCACAGATACGCAGTATTTT.